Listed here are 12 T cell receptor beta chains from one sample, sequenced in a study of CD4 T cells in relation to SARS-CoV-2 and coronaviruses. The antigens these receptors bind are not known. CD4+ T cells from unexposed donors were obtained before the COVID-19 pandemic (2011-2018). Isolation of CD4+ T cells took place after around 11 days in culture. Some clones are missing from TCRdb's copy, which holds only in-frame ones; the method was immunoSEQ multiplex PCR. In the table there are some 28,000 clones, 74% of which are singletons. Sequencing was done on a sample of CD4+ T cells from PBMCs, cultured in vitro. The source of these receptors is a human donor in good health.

Here the CDR3 reads CASSYFRGGRQETQYF. CDR3 coding DNA: TGTGCCAGCAGTTACTTTCGGGGGGGCCGACAAGAGACCCAGTACTTC. The rearrangement links TRBV6-2 or TRBV6-3 to TRBJ2-5, with TRBD2 identical over 8 bases. With V trimmed by 1 base and J by 2 bases, 6 bases remained unmatched. Germline-derived CDR1 and CDR2 are MNHEY and SVGEGT. There are 16 residues in the CDR3.

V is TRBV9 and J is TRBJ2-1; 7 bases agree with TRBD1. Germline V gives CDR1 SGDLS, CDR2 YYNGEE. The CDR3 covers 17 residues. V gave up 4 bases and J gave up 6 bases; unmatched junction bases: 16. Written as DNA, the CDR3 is TGTGCCAGCAGCCTTATACCAACCGGGACAGTGGGCAATGAGCAGTTCTTC. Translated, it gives CASSLIPTGTVGNEQFF.

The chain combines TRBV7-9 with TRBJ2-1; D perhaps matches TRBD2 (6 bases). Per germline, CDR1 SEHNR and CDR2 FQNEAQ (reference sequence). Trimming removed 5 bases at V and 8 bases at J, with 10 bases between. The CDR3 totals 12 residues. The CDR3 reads CASSGRTDEQFF. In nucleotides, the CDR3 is TGTGCCAGCAGCGGGAGGACCGATGAGCAGTTCTTC. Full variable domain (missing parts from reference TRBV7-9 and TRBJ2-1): DTGVSQNPRHKITKRGQNVTFRCDPISEHNRLYWYRQTLGQGPEFLTYFQNEAQLEKSRLLSDRFSAERPKGSFSTLEIQRTEQGDSAMYLCASSGRTDEQFFGPGTRLTVL.

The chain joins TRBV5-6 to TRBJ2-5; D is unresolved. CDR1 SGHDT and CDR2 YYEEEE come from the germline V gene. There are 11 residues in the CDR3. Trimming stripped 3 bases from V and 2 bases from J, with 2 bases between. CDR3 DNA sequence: TGTGCCAGCAGCTGGCAAGAGACCCAGTACTTC. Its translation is CASSWQETQYF.

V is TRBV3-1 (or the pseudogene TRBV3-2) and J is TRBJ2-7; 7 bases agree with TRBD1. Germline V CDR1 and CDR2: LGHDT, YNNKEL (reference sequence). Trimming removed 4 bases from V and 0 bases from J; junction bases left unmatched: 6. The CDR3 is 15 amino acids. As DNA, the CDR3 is TGTGCCAGCAGCCGGCCGGGACAGTCCTCCTACGAGCAGTACTTC. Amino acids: CASSRPGQSSYEQYF.

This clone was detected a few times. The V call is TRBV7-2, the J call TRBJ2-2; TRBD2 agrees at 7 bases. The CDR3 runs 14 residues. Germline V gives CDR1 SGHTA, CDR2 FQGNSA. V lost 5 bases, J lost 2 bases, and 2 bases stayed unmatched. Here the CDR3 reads CASSRDYNTGELFF. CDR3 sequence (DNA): TGTGCCAGCAGCAGGGACTATAACACCGGGGAGCTGTTTTTT.

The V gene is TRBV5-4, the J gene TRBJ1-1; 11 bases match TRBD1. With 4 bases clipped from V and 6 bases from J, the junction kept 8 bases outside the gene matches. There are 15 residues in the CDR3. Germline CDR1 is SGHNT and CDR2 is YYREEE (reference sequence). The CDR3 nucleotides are TGTGCCAGCAGCAATGGGGACAGGGGGAGGCCTGAAGCTTTCTTT. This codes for CASSNGDRGRPEAFF.

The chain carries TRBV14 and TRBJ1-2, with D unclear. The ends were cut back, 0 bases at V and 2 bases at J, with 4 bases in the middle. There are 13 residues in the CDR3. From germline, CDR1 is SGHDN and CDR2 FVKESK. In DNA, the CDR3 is TGTGCCAGCAGCCAAGACATGAACTATGGCTACACCTTC. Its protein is CASSQDMNYGYTF.

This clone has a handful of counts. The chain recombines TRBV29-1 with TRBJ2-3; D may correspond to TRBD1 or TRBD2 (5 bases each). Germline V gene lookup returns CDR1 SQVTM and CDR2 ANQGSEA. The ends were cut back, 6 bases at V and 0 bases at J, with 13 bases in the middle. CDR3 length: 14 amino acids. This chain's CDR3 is CSVPVGVSTDTQYF. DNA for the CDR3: TGCAGCGTCCCTGTGGGGGTTAGCACAGATACGCAGTATTTT.

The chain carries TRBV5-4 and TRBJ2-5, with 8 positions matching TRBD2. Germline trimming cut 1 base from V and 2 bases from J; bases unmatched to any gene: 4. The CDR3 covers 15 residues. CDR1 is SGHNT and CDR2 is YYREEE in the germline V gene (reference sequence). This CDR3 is CASSLSGGVQETQYF. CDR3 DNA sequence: TGTGCCAGCAGCTTGTCCGGGGGGGTACAAGAGACCCAGTACTTC.

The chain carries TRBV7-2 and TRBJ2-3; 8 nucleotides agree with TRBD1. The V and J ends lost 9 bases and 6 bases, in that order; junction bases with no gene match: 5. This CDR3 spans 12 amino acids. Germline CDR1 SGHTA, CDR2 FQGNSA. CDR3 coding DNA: TGTGCCAGTGGGCAGGGGGCGGATACGCAGTATTTT. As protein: CASGQGADTQYF.

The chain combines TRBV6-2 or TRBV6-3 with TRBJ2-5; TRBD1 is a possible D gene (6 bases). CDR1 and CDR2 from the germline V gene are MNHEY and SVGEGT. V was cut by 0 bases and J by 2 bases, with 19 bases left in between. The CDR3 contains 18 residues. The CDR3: CASSYSIVRDTQQETQYF. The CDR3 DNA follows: TGTGCCAGCAGTTACTCGATCGTCCGGGACACCCAGCAAGAGACCCAGTACTTC.